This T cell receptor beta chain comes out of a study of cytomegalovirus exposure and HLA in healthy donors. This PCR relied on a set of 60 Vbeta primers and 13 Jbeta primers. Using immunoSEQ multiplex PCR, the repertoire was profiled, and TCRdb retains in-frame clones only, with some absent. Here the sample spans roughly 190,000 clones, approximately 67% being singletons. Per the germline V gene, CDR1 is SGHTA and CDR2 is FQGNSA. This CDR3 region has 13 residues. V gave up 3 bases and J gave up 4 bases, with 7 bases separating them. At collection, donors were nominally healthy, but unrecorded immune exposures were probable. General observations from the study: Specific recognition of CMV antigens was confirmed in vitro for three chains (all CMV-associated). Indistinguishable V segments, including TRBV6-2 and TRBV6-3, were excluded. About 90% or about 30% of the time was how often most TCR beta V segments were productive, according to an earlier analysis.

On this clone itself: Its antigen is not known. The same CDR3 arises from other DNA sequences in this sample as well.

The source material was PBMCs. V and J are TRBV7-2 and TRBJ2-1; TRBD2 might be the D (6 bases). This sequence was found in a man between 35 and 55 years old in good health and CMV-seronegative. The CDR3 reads CASSLGLYNEQFF. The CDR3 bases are TGTGCCAGCAGCTTGGGACTTTACAATGAGCAGTTCTTC.